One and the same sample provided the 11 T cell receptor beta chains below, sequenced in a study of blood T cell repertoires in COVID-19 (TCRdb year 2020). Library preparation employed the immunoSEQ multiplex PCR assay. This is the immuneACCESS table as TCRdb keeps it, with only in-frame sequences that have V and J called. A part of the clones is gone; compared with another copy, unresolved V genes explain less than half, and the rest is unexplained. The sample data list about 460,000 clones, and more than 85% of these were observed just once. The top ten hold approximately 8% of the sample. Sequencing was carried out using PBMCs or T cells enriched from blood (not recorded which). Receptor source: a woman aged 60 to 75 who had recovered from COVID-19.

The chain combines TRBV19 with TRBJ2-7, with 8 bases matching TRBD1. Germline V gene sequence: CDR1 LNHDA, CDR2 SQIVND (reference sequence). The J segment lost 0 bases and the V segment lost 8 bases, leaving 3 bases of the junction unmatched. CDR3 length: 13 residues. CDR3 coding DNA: TGTGCCAGTGGACAGGGAAGCTCCTACGAGCAGTACTTC. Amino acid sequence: CASGQGSSYEQYF.

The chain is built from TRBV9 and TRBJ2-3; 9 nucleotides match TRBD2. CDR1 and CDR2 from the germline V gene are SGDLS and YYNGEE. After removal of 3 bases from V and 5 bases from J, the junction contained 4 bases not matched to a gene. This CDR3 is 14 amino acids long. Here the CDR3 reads CASSEAGGVDTQYF. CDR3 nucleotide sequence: TGTGCCAGCAGCGAAGCGGGGGGAGTAGATACGCAGTATTTT.

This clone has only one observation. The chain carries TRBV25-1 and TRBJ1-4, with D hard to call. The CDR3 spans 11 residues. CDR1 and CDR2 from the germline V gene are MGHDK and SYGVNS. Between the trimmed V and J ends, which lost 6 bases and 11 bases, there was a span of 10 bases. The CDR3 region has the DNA TGTGCCAGCAGAGGAGGTTGGAAACTGTTTTTT. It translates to CASRGGWKLFF. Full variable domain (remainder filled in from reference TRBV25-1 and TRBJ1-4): EADIYQTPRYLVIGTGKKITLECSQTMGHDKMYWYQQDPGMELHLIHYSYGVNSTEKGDLSSESTVSRIRTEHFPLTLESARPSHTSQYLCASRGGWKLFFGSGTQLSVL.

CDR3 amino acids: CASSLAGVTMNTEAFF. In nucleotides, the CDR3 is TGCGCCAGCAGCTTGGCGGGGGTAACCATGAACACTGAAGCTTTCTTT. V and J are TRBV5-1 and TRBJ1-1; TRBD1 is a possible D gene (5 bases). The CDR3 has 16 amino acids. Trimming removed 0 bases from V and 0 bases from J, with 12 bases in between. Germline CDR1 SGHRS, CDR2 YFSETQ. Based on the CDR3 plus reference TRBV5-1 and TRBJ1-1, the full variable domain is KAGVTQTPRYLIKTRGQQVTLSCSPISGHRSVSWYQQTPGQGLQFLFEYFSETQRNKGNFPGRFSGRQFSNSRSEMNVSTLELGDSALYLCASSLAGVTMNTEAFFGQGTRLTVV.

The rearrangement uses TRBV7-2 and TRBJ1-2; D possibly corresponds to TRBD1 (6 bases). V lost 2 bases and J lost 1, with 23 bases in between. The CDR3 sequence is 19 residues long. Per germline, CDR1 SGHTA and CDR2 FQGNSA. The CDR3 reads CASSLSVILEDSLNYGYTF. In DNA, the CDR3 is TGTGCCAGCAGCTTAAGTGTGATCCTTGAGGACAGCCTTAACTATGGCTACACCTTC. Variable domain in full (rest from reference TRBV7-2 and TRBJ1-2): GAGVSQSPSNKVTEKGKDVELRCDPISGHTALYWYRQSLGQGLEFLIYFQGNSAPDKSGLPSDRFSAERTGGSVSTLTIQRTQQEDSAVYLCASSLSVILEDSLNYGYTFGSGTRLTVV.

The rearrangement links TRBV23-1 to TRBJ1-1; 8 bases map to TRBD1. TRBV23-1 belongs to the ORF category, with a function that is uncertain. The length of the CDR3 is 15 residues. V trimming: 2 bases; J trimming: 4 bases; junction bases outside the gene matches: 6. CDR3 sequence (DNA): TGCGCCAGCAGTCAAGGGACAGGACGTGTCACTGAAGCTTTCTTT. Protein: CASSQGTGRVTEAFF.

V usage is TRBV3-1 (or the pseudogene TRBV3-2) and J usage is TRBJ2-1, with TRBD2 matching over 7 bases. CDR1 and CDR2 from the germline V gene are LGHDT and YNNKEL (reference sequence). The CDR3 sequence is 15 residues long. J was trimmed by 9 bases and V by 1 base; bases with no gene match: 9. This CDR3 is CASSQGGEGLGEQFF. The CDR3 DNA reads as TGTGCCAGCAGCCAAGGGGGGGAGGGCCTGGGTGAGCAGTTCTTC.

The CDR3 coding sequence is TGTGCCAGCAGTTCAGGGACTAGCGGGGTCACAGATACGCAGTATTTT. It specifies CASSSGTSGVTDTQYF. The rearrangement joins TRBV27 to TRBJ2-3; 13 positions match TRBD2. This CDR3 has 16 amino acids. V lost 4 bases to trimming and J lost 2 bases; unmatched junction nucleotides: 3. From germline, CDR1 is MNHEY and CDR2 SMNVEV (reference sequence).

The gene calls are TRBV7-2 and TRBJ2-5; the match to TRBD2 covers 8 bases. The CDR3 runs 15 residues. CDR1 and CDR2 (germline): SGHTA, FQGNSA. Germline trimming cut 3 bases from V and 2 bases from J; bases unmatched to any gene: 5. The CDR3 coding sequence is TGTGCCAGCAGCTTTCAGCGGGGGAGGCAAGAGACCCAGTACTTC. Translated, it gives CASSFQRGRQETQYF.

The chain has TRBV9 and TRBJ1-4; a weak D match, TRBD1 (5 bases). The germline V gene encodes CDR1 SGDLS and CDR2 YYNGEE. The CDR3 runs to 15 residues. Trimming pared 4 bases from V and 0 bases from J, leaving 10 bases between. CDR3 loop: CASSPDSPTNEKLFF. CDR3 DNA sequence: TGTGCCAGCAGCCCAGACAGTCCAACTAATGAAAAACTGTTTTTT.

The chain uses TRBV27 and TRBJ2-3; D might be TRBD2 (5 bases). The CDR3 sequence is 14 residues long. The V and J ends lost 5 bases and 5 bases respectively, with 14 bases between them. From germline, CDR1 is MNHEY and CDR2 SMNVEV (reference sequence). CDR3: CASSPGLLGDTQYF. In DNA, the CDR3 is TGTGCCAGCAGTCCTGGACTCTTGGGAGATACGCAGTATTTT.